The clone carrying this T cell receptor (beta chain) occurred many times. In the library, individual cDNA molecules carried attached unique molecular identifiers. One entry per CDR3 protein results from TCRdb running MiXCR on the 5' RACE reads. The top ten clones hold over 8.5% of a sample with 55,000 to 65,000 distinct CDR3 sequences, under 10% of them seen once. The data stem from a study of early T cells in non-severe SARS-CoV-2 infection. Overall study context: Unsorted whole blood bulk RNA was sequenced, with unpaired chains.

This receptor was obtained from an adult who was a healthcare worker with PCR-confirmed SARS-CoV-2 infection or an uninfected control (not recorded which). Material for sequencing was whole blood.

As DNA, the CDR3 is TGTGCCAGCTCAGCTGGACTGAGCAATGAGCAGTTCTTC. Encoded protein: CASSAGLSNEQFF. V usage is TRBV18 and J usage is TRBJ2-1, with D possibly being TRBD2 (5 bases). Trimming cost V 5 bases and J 6 bases, with 11 bases left between them. CDR3 length equals 13 residues. The germline CDR1 and CDR2 sequences are KGHSH and LQKENI. Based on the CDR3 plus reference TRBV18 and TRBJ2-1, the full variable domain is NAGVMQNPRHLVRRRGQEARLRCSPMKGHSHVYWYRQLPEEGLKFMVYLQKENIIDESGMPKERFSAEFPKEGPSILRIQQVVRGDSAAYFCASSAGLSNEQFFGPGTRLTVL.